Listed here are 5 T cell receptor beta chains from one sample, sequenced in a study of cytomegalovirus exposure and HLA in healthy donors. The PCR made use of 60 Vbeta and 13 Jbeta primers. Clones were sequenced by immunoSEQ multiplex PCR, and TCRdb holds only the in-frame ones, with some missing. The repertoire includes 95,000 to 100,000 clones, less than 80% of them detected once, and approximately 2% sits in the top ten. The material sequenced was PBMCs. Every receptor here comes from a man between 35 and 55 years old in good health and CMV-seronegative.

The J gene is TRBJ1-2, the V gene TRBV27, with TRBD1 identical over 7 bases. V shed 5 bases and J 8 bases; nucleotides not matched to a gene: 14. Per the germline V gene, CDR1 is MNHEY and CDR2 is SMNVEV (reference sequence). The CDR3 contains 15 residues. This chain's CDR3 is CASSRDSRRGSGYTF. For the CDR3, the DNA is TGTGCCAGCAGTAGGGACAGTAGGAGGGGGAGCGGCTACACCTTC.

This clone was seen a handful of times. The chain joins TRBV6-5 to TRBJ2-7; 8 positions match TRBD2. The germline V gene has CDR1 MNHEY and CDR2 SVGAGI. V dropped 0 bases and J dropped 2; count of bases not matched to a gene: 3. CDR3 length: 15 residues. CDR3 region: CASSYSGLGAYEQYF. CDR3 DNA sequence: TGTGCCAGCAGTTACTCGGGACTAGGGGCCTACGAGCAGTACTTC.

This sequence joins TRBV4-1 and TRBJ1-2; D gene uncertain. CDR3 length: 14 amino acids. Trimming took 3 bases from V and 0 from J, leaving 8 bases between them. The germline V gene has CDR1 MGHRA and CDR2 YSYEKL. CDR3 amino acids: CASSQVSANYGYTF. As DNA, the CDR3 is TGCGCCAGCAGCCAGGTTAGTGCTAACTATGGCTACACCTTC.

This chain uses TRBV6-1 with TRBJ1-2; D might be TRBD1 (6 bases). Germline CDR1 reads MNHNS; CDR2 reads SASEGT. This CDR3 comprises 16 residues. The V gene lost 3 bases and the J gene lost 4 bases, with 18 bases spanning the gap. Here the CDR3 DNA reads TGTGCCAGCAGTGAGGACCCCGGACAGCAGATCTATGGCTACACCTTC. As protein: CASSEDPGQQIYGYTF.

V gene TRBV5-4 combines with J gene TRBJ2-3, with D possibly being TRBD1 (6 bases). The germline V and J ends were trimmed by 1 base and 4 bases, with 10 bases remaining between them. CDR1 and CDR2 (germline): SGHNT, YYREEE (reference sequence). CDR3 length: 14 amino acids. CDR3: CASSLTTGPDTQYF. The DNA for the CDR3 is TGTGCCAGCAGCTTGACTACAGGGCCAGATACGCAGTATTTT.